This T cell receptor beta chain was identified in a study of CD8+CD57+ T cells in acquired aplastic anemia. Researchers used genomic DNA as the template to profile TCR beta VDJ and CDR3. Using its own MiXCR run on the reads, TCRdb lists one record per CDR3 protein. The sample holds under 500,000 distinct CDR3 sequences, around 32% seen once. All patients picked for sequencing had shown, by flow cytometry, an expansion of CD8+CD57+ cells. CDR1 is SQVTM, CDR2 ANQGSEA, per germline. Trimming stripped 6 bases from V and 4 bases from J, with 18 bases between. This CDR3 is built from 14 residues. The chain employs TRBV29-1 and TRBJ1-2; D possibly corresponds to TRBD1 (6 bases). Sequencing was carried out using sorted CD4+, CD8+, or CD8+CD57+ T cells (not recorded which) from PBMCs. The sequence was obtained from a human donor with aplastic anemia. The CDR3 DNA is TGCAGCGTCCCGGGACACCAGGGATTCTATGGCTACACCTTC. This codes for CSVPGHQGFYGYTF.